This T cell receptor beta chain was captured in a study of blood T cell repertoires in COVID-19. In the study overall: COVID-19 samples from acute and convalescent phases originated in the United States, Italy and Spain.

Germline assignment: CDR1 SGHKS and CDR2 YYEKEE (reference sequence). Trimming removed 1 base from V and 7 bases from J, with 23 bases in between. The CDR3 is 18 amino acids. Per the study methods: Amplification with reference gene primers provided the estimates of nucleated cell counts. The data were produced by immunoSEQ multiplex PCR, yet TCRdb's version contains in-frame clones alone and is incomplete. That table furnishes V, J and clone size, whereas the DNA furnished D and trimming. This sample has about 170,000 clones; approximately 86% occur once, and the top ten carry around 3.5%. Sequencing input: peripheral blood. The chain employs TRBV5-5 and TRBJ1-4, with a possible D match to TRBD1 (6 bases). This TCR derives from a man aged 70 or older with acute or convalescent COVID-19. The DNA for the CDR3 is TGTGCCAGCAGCTTGCATCCACAGGGTTTTTGGGATAGTGAAAAACTGTTTTTT. This translates into CASSLHPQGFWDSEKLFF.